A single sample gave rise to the 16 T cell receptor beta chains below, sequenced in a study of neurological immune-mediated disorders. TCRdb reanalysed the 5' RACE reads using MiXCR and keeps one entry per CDR3 protein. The table shows 84,000 or so distinct CDR3 sequences, with around a tenth occurring only once. Source material: PBMCs. Receptors were obtained from a middle-aged man in good health.

This clonotype was recorded many times. The chain joins TRBV7-9 to TRBJ1-1, with 9 bases identical to TRBD1. Per the germline V gene, CDR1 is SEHNR and CDR2 is FQNEAQ (reference sequence). The CDR3 is 15 amino acids. After removal of 4 bases from V and 4 bases from J, the junction contained 7 bases not matched to a gene. Here the CDR3 DNA reads TGTGCCAGCAGCTCCCCGGGACAGGGAGCCACTGAAGCTTTCTTT. It encodes CASSSPGQGATEAFF.

The rearrangement uses TRBV5-1 and TRBJ2-7, with TRBD1 matching 7 bases. This CDR3 contains 15 residues. Germline V CDR1 and CDR2: SGHRS, YFSETQ. Trimming took 4 bases from V and 3 from J; bases not matched to a gene: 10. CDR3 residues: CASSINRGSDYEQYF. The DNA for the CDR3 is TGCGCCAGCAGCATTAACAGGGGCTCTGACTACGAGCAGTACTTC.

This clonotype has at least ten counts. The rearrangement links TRBV7-2 to TRBJ2-5, with D hard to call. The germline V gene has CDR1 SGHTA and CDR2 FQGNSA. The CDR3 extends over 12 amino acids. The V gene lost 1 base and the J gene lost 5 bases, with 5 bases spanning the gap. In DNA form, the CDR3 reads TGTGCCAGCAGCTTAGTACGGGAGACCCAGTACTTC. Translating it yields CASSLVRETQYF. Full variable domain (rest looked up from reference TRBV7-2 and TRBJ2-5): GAGVSQSPSNKVTEKGKDVELRCDPISGHTALYWYRQSLGQGLEFLIYFQGNSAPDKSGLPSDRFSAERTGGSVSTLTIQRTQQEDSAVYLCASSLVRETQYFGPGTRLLVL.

Many counts were recorded for this clonotype. The chain recombines TRBV7-2 with TRBJ2-7, with D possibly matching TRBD1 (5 bases). This CDR3 spans 13 amino acids. Germline values: CDR1 SGHTA, CDR2 FQGNSA. With 1 base removed from V and 4 bases from J, the gap between germline ends came to 8 bases. CDR3 residues: CASSLDGQYEQYF. Written as DNA, the CDR3 is TGTGCCAGCAGCTTAGACGGACAATACGAGCAGTACTTC.

This clonotype has at least ten counts. The chain couples TRBV7-9 to TRBJ2-1, with a tentative D call TRBD2 (6 bases). The CDR3 has 15 residues. Germline-derived CDR1 and CDR2 are SEHNR and FQNEAQ (reference sequence). Trimming stripped 8 bases from V and 10 bases from J, with 24 bases between. The CDR3 here is CASGLTFGLPYEQFF. Written as DNA, the CDR3 is TGTGCCAGCGGCCTGACCTTCGGACTACCATACGAGCAGTTCTTC.

This clonotype was seen at least ten times. The chain employs TRBV6-5 and TRBJ2-5, with no clear D. Trimming stripped 6 bases from V and 7 bases from J, with 12 bases between. The CDR3 is 12 residues long. Germline CDR1 reads MNHEY; CDR2 reads SVGAGI. In nucleotides, the CDR3 is TGTGCCAGCAGCTTTACTTCGGGGACCCAGTACTTC. Its translation is CASSFTSGTQYF.

This clonotype was recorded many times. This chain uses TRBV28 with TRBJ1-1; D not resolved. Germline assignment: CDR1 MDHEN and CDR2 SYDVKM. Between the trimmed V and J ends, which lost 4 bases and 4 bases, there was a span of 13 bases. The CDR3 covers 14 residues. The CDR3: CASSSPSGVTEAFF. The CDR3 region has the DNA TGTGCCAGCAGTTCGCCTTCCGGGGTCACTGAAGCTTTCTTT.

This chain uses TRBV3-1 with TRBJ2-5; 14 positions agree with TRBD2. The V and J ends lost 1 base and 2 bases, in that order; junction bases with no gene match: 9. The CDR3 covers 19 residues. CDR1 is LGHDT, CDR2 YNNKEL, per germline (reference sequence). CDR3 DNA sequence: TGTGCCAGCAGCCAAGGCAGGTCGGGACTAGCGGGGGAACAAGAGACCCAGTACTTC. Translating gives CASSQGRSGLAGEQETQYF.

To note about this clonotype: One junction end does not reproduce the germline sequence, and a read error may be involved. The chain uses TRBV5-1 and TRBJ2-1; 7 positions agree with TRBD2. The CDR3 contains 16 residues. Germline V gene lookup returns CDR1 SGHRS and CDR2 YFSETQ. Written as DNA, the CDR3 is TGTGCCAGCAGCGCCTTGCGGGGGAGCTCCTACAATGAGCAGTTCTTC. Translated, it gives CASSALRGSSYNEQFF.

This clonotype was seen repeatedly, ten times or more. V usage is TRBV28 and J usage is TRBJ2-2; 8 nucleotides line up with TRBD1. V dropped 3 bases and J dropped 5; count of bases not matched to a gene: 2. CDR3 length: 14 residues. CDR1 and CDR2 from the germline V gene are MDHEN and SYDVKM. CDR3 nucleotide sequence: TGTGCCAGCAGTTTGACAGGGGTTACCGGGGAGCTGTTTTTT. Translating it yields CASSLTGVTGELFF. Together with reference TRBV28 and TRBJ2-2, the CDR3 gives the full variable domain: DVKVTQSSRYLVKRTGEKVFLECVQDMDHENMFWYRQDPGLGLRLIYFSYDVKMKEKGDIPEGYSVSREKKERFSLILESASTNQTSMYLCASSLTGVTGELFFGEGSRLTVL.

The table lists this clonotype with many counts. This chain links TRBV2 with TRBJ1-2; the D gene is possibly TRBD1 (5 bases). CDR1 SNHLY and CDR2 FYNNEI come from the germline V gene. V lost 8 bases and J lost 5, with 12 bases in between. The CDR3 runs 12 residues. For the CDR3, the DNA is TGTGCCAGCGCCACAGGAGGATATGGCTACACCTTC. Amino acids: CASATGGYGYTF.

About this clonotype: The junction does not match germline at one end; this may be a read error. The rearrangement uses TRBV5-6 and TRBJ2-3, with 8 bases fitting TRBD2. Germline V gene data show CDR1 as SGHDT and CDR2 as YYEEEE. This CDR3 comprises 14 residues. CDR3 protein: CASRFSGGPNTQYF. The CDR3 DNA is TGTGCCAGCAGGTTCAGCGGGGGTCCGAATACACAGTATTTT.

This clonotype was seen many times. The CDR3 DNA sequence: TGCGCCAGCCAACAGGGAATGGCCGGGGAGCTGTTTTTT. This sequence encodes CASQQGMAGELFF. The chain joins TRBV10-2 to TRBJ2-2, with D perhaps TRBD1 (6 bases). The V gene lost 8 bases and the J gene lost 6 bases, with 13 bases spanning the gap. Per the germline V gene, CDR1 is WSHSY and CDR2 is SAAADI. This CDR3 is built from 13 residues.

This clonotype was seen many times. CDR3 sequence: CASSGPGGRTDTQYF. The CDR3 nucleotides are TGTGCCAGCAGCGGCCCCGGAGGACGCACAGATACGCAGTATTTT. This chain connects TRBV6-6 to TRBJ2-3; a possible D gene is TRBD2 (5 bases). Germline lookup yields CDR1 MNHNY and CDR2 SVGAGI (reference sequence). V dropped 6 bases and J dropped 1 base, with 14 bases sitting between them. This CDR3 comprises 15 residues.

This chain links TRBV7-3 with TRBJ1-3, with 7 bases that match TRBD1. This CDR3 is 17 amino acids long. Germline CDR1 SGHTA, CDR2 FQGTGA. With 8 bases clipped from V and 2 bases from J, the junction kept 15 bases outside the gene matches. CDR3 DNA: TGTGCCAGCGCTGAGACCGGGACAGCTAGCCCTGGAAACACCATATATTTT. It specifies CASAETGTASPGNTIYF.

The table lists this clonotype with many counts. This rearrangement joins TRBV21-1 to TRBJ2-5; the table names TRBD1, a call not compared with the DNA. TRBV21-1 is noted as a pseudogene. CDR3 length: 16 amino acids. The CDR3: CASSKVGTGGWETQYF. CDR3 nucleotides: TGTGCCAGCAGCAAAGTGGGGACAGGGGGCTGGGAGACCCAGTACTTC.